This T cell receptor (beta chain) was captured by sequencing in a study of radiation and T cells in renal cell carcinoma. The protocol was immunoSEQ multiplex PCR, while the TCRdb copy is restricted to in-frame clones and leaves out a portion. This sample has about 78,000 clones, with about nine tenths found just once. As to this clone: Its specificity is unknown.

Study-level findings and limits: Baseline intratumoral clonotype presence is unknown without pretreatment biopsies.

As to time point: blood 4 weeks post-SBRT, at nephrectomy. Treatment indicated: 15 Gy SBRT to primary tumor, nephrectomy 4 weeks later. Nephrectomy followed 15 Gy stereotactic body radiation by 4 weeks. The patient's renal cell carcinoma had clear cell pathology. V dropped 5 bases and J dropped 4 bases, with 15 bases sitting between them. Germline CDR1 is SGHTA and CDR2 is FQGNSA. This CDR3 is built from 15 residues. The sample was blood, taken from a patient whose treatment included radiotherapy and nephrectomy. The genes are TRBV7-2 and TRBJ1-3; D ambiguous. This receptor was obtained from a woman aged 70-85 years with renal cell carcinoma. DNA of the CDR3: TGTGCCAGCAGCCCGACCCGGGGAGGAGGAAACACCATATATTTT. Protein: CASSPTRGGGNTIYF.